This T cell receptor beta chain emerged from a study of metastatic and nonmetastatic thyroid tumors (dated by TCRdb to 2020 to 2022). General notes on the study: The researchers compared repertoires between peripheral blood samples and tumor or nodule tissue samples from patients with malignant or benign thyroid disease. Findings and caveats that apply to the study as a whole: TCR beta diversity was reported as significantly higher in malignant tumors than in benign nodules, in both blood and tumor samples.

The protocol used for the library was PCR. Sequencing relied on an Illumina HiSeq 4000. High-throughput sequencing was used to profile the TCR beta-chain CDR3 region of each patient. The paper's processing steps were these. A classifier to discriminate distant-metastatic papillary thyroid cancer patients was built from CDR3 differences across clinicopathological groups. The Shannon index was used to assess repertoire diversity, and the Morisita-Horn index was used to assess tumor-blood repertoire similarity. TCRdb reprocessing: public reads trimmed at Q25 with fastp, clones called with MiXCR, in-frame beta chains kept. The V and J calls and clone size are TCRdb's, not the authors'. The sample records roughly 25,000 clones, 20% of which are singletons. Together, the top ten hold about a quarter of the sample. This clone has ten or more counts. This clone's antigen is unknown. No base qualities exist here, and no much larger clone lies one base off it.

No patient had received any treatment before thyroid surgery. Using T-cell receptor beta sequencing, the researchers looked back retrospectively at clinical samples from patients, gathered between about 2012 and 2018. Via the germline V gene, CDR1 is SGDLS and CDR2 YYNGEE. The CDR3 starts with the cysteine, ends with the phenylalanine, and has 14 residues. Only the CDR3 portion is preserved as DNA: 42 bases, with reading frame beginning at the first base. Trimming removed 0 bases from V and 11 bases from J, leaving 17 bases between the germline ends. The TCR originated in a male donor with papillary thyroid cancer or a benign thyroid nodule (not recorded which). Some clones in this sample may be carry-over from other donors' samples. Sample: blood. The chain was built from TRBV9 and TRBJ1-2, with TRBD1 as a weak D call on 5 bases. This receptor has the CDR3 CASSVGGWTPNYTF. The DNA sequence is TGTGCCAGCAGCGTAGGGGGTTGGACACCAAATTACACCTTC.